This T cell receptor beta chain was sequenced in a study of T cell responses to AZD1222 COVID-19 vaccine. Study overall: Second doses were pooled across both intervals (about 4 or about 12 weeks).

Germline V gene sequence: CDR1 SGDLS, CDR2 YYNGEE. The CDR3 is made up of 13 amino acids. V was trimmed by 2 bases and J by 4 bases, leaving 9 bases between them. As concerns this clone: Its specificity is unknown.

Study-wide findings and caveats: Of the AZD1222 recipients, only 5 to 7 were seropositive at baseline.

The data were produced by immunoSEQ multiplex PCR, yet TCRdb's version contains in-frame clones alone and is incomplete. The sample includes about 130,000 clones, 75% to 90% of them seen just once. Specimen: peripheral blood, collected on day 0 of AZD1222 vaccination. The sequence came from an adult in good health. This sequence joins TRBV9 and TRBJ2-5; D call uncertain. Written as DNA, the CDR3 is TGTGCCAGCAGCGTGGGATTGGGAGAGACCCAGTACTTC. Residues: CASSVGLGETQYF.